This T cell receptor beta chain derives from a study of cytomegalovirus exposure and HLA in healthy donors (TCRdb year 2017). For the wider study: According to an earlier analysis of around 600 of the donors, about 179 million T cells yielded roughly 100 million unique TCR beta sequences and approximately 280 Gb of sequence data. An early release that covered about 640 HLA-typed donors contained approximately 300 gigabases of sequencing data and about 93 million unique TCR sequences. Among the approximately 420 genotyped donors, 81% belonged to the genetic ancestry cluster associated with self-reported Caucasian donors. The study was designed to test whether signatures of past pathogen exposure could be identified by cataloging public T cell receptors. The study profiled the T cell repertoires of under 850 subjects by immunosequencing and related them to cytomegalovirus serostatus. In addition to the first cohort of roughly 700 subjects, a separate validation cohort of some 120 different subjects was used. The study combined high-throughput TCR immunosequencing, statistical association of individual TCRs with disease status, and machine learning to predict cytomegalovirus infection status. A later analysis re-analyzed previously published TCR beta repertoires from 550 to 700 donors and added high-resolution HLA genotyping to study TCR occurrence patterns. Rather than using new phenotypic data, the later analysis identified candidate immune exposures from TCR beta sequences and from how often those sequences occurred across donors. An earlier analysis of around 580 of the donors used high-throughput TCR beta sequencing to judge whether each TCR beta V gene segment behaved as functional or pseudogenic. Donor age, sex, ethnicity and CMV serostatus were collected together with the repertoire data. A later genetic analysis took genome-wide SNP genotypes for about three fifths of the roughly 700 donors and used that subset as a discovery cohort. All discovery cohort repertoires had been generated on a single sequencing platform. HLA typing included class I and class II loci at four-digit resolution. The number of typed donors differed by locus: roughly 620-640 for A, B, C, DRB1 and DQB1; 522 for DQA1; approximately 600 for DPA1; and 400 to 480 for DPB1. Because of strong linkage in the cohort, roughly five DR-DQ haplotypes were treated as single units for association and clustering. On average, around 240,000 unique TCR beta nucleotide sequences were sequenced per donor among 350 to 400 genotyped donors of the cohort, with roughly 18% of those sequences being non-productive.

In total, 600 or so healthy bone marrow donors made up the cohort. At the time of sampling, every cohort member was nominally healthy, though immune exposures that went unrecorded were likely present. The donor was CMV seronegative and was included in the group of over 300 seronegative cohort members. A peripheral blood sample was collected from each donor, and TCR beta sequencing was performed on peripheral blood mononuclear cells. Genomic DNA was extracted from the blood cell samples with the Qiagen DNeasy Blood Extraction Kit. The CDR3 contains 13 residues, cysteine and phenylalanine counted. CDR3 DNA is the only sequence kept; it has 39 bases, read in frame from the first base. The junction carries 12 bases between V and J, which are trimmed by 5 bases and 5 bases respectively. Sequences MRHNA (CDR1) and SNTAGT (CDR2) are obtained from the germline V gene. The full study reports these points: In a later analysis, the rate of TCR association differed among HLA loci, with DRB1 alleles having the most associated TCRs and HLA-C alleles having the fewest. A later analysis reported that several top co-occurrence clusters appeared linked to parvovirus B19, influenza, CMV and Epstein-Barr virus. A later genetic analysis reported fewer N-insertions in productive TCRs among donors in an Asian-associated ancestry cluster than the approximately 700-donor mean. Correlated functional status among segregating V segments might reflect linkage disequilibrium, but an unknown experimental factor could not be ruled out. This cohort had only TCR beta chains sequenced, and the lack of alpha or paired-chain data limited which features could be detected. The study listed approximately 150 TCR beta chains as associated with cytomegalovirus. In vitro tests confirmed that a few of the cytomegalovirus-associated TCR beta chains recognize cytomegalovirus antigens. In both the original and validation cohorts, the classifier was reported to diagnose cytomegalovirus status with high specificity and sensitivity. V-gene and J-gene trimming of TCR beta chains was associated with a missense DCLRE1C variant in a later genetic analysis, and the association was replicated in an independent cohort. Broadly in line with IMGT annotations, most TCR beta V segments showed up in productive rearrangements about 87% or about 30% of the time in an earlier analysis of about 500 of the donors. In a later analysis, HLA-associated TCR beta chains were found to be more clonally expanded and to have lower generation probabilities than equally common non-associated chains. Because the 87-base-pair reads could not distinguish some IMGT-functional V segments, including TRBV6-2 and TRBV6-3, those segments were excluded. Assigning TCR associations to individual alleles was difficult when HLA alleles, especially DR and DQ, strongly co-occurred. The authors suggested that the approach could potentially be extended to other disease states and immunological phenotypes. A later analysis found that most CMV-associated TCR beta chains appeared HLA-restricted, with HLA associations seemingly driven largely by CMV exposure. A later analysis associated 15,000 or so TCR beta sequences with specific HLA alleles at a false discovery rate of 0.05. The sequencing pipeline was judged likely to have produced a cluster of highly shared sequence variants as a technical artifact. The earlier analysis of around 600 of the donors excluded 15 to 20 rarely observed V segments, including chromosome 9 orphons, because counts were too low. Sequencing depth was assumed to be roughly uniform across donors in the presence/absence analyses, though that assumption may not hold. Most TCR sequences were observed very rarely across donors, whereas some public TCRs were present in many individuals. A further reported finding was that TCR beta sequences accurately predicted the HLA-A and HLA-B alleles for most subjects in the first cohort. The only immune exposure information available for the cohort was CMV serostatus. Because HLA typing was missing for some donors at each locus, association tests included only the typed subset.

In regard to this clone: Its antigen remains undetermined. The sample holds no much larger clone one base away, and base qualities are not on file.

Library method: the immunoSEQ multiplex PCR assay. For the multiplex PCR, a mixture combining 60 forward primers for TCR Vbeta segments and 13 reverse primers for TCR Jbeta segments was used. A multiplex PCR assay on genomic DNA amplified the CDR3 region of rearranged TCR beta genes. The Illumina HiSeq System was used to sequence the amplified TCR beta libraries as 87-base-pair reads. Under the source paper's analysis protocol: In a later analysis, 77 million or so unique TCR beta chains were counted across the approximately 640 repertoires, and about 10 million of these chains were shared by at least two donors. Raw reads were error-corrected and collapsed into unique sequences by a nearest-neighbor algorithm in which closely related sequences were merged to remove PCR and sequencing errors. To assign V, D and J gene segments, CDR3 sequences were aligned to IMGT reference sequences. Each retained sequence needed at least a six-nucleotide match to both a V gene segment and a J gene segment. A rearrangement counted as productive if the CDR3 had no stop codons and remained in frame with V and J, and every other rearrangement counted as non-productive. Following IMGT convention, CDR3 was defined as the stretch from the second conserved V-encoded cysteine to the conserved J-encoded phenylalanine. The earlier analysis of some 580 of the donors excluded any sequence lacking an unambiguous match to a single V gene segment. An earlier analysis of about 600 of the donors called V segments functional above 56.7% productive rearrangements and segregating when the between-donor standard deviation exceeded 5%. A statistical classification framework was developed to diagnose cytomegalovirus status using the catalog of TCR beta chain sequences. A later analysis assigned V and J genes by comparing TCR nucleotide sequences with IMGT/GENE-DB human TR gene sequences. The TCRdist pipeline was used in a later analysis to assign CDR3 sequences and most-parsimonious VDJ recombination scenarios. In a later analysis, every TCR beta chain was defined by the combination of its CDR3 amino acid sequence and its V-gene family, and reads without a unique V-gene family were dropped. A later analysis removed over 500 highly shared, low-generation-probability nucleotide sequences to deal with suspected cross-contamination and a sequencing artifact. For each public chain, a later analysis derived a clonal expansion index from normalized ranks of inferred template counts within each repertoire. In a later analysis, generation probabilities were computed using a VDJ recombination model fitted to out-of-frame rearrangements, and the results were checked against IGoR. A later analysis scored TCR-TCR, TCR-HLA and TCR-CMV co-occurrence with hypergeometric tests, applying a repertoire-size bias correction to TCR pairs. To estimate false discovery rates, a later analysis permuted the HLA or CMV assignments 20 times. In a later analysis, co-occurring TCRs were grouped with DBSCAN, and TCRdist sequence similarity was added when clustering was performed within HLA-allele-positive subsets. Repertoires with fewer than 30,000 or more than 120,000 public chains were left out of co-occurrence clustering, as were five repertoires with anomalous nucleotide sharing. This immuneACCESS table, as held by TCRdb, lists in-frame sequences with V and J called but not all clones. Of the missing ones, under half trace to an unresolved V gene in checked studies; the others have no known cause. For V, J and clone size, that table is used; D and trimming come from the DNA. The sample includes under 250,000 clones, with 75% to 80% observed a single time. In total, the top ten clones hold approximately 1.8% of the sample.

The TCR originated in a male donor in good health and CMV-seronegative. Input material: PBMCs. The V gene is TRBV6-4 and the J gene is TRBJ2-5; perhaps TRBD2 is the D gene, with 6 bases matching. The DNA sequence reads TGTGCCAGCAGTAGCCTACGGGGGGAGACCCAGTACTTC. Its product reads: CASSSLRGETQYF.